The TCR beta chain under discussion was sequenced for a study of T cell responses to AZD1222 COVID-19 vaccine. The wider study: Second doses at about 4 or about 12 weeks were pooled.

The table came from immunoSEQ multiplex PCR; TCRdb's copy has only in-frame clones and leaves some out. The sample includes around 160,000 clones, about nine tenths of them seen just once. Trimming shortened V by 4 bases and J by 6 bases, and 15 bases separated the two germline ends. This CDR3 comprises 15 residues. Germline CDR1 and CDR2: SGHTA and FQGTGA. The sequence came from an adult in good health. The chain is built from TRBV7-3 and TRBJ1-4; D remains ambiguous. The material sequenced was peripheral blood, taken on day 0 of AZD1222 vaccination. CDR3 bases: TGTGCCAGCAGCTCCTGGACTCGCGGGGATGAAAAACTGTTTTTT. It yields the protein CASSSWTRGDEKLFF.